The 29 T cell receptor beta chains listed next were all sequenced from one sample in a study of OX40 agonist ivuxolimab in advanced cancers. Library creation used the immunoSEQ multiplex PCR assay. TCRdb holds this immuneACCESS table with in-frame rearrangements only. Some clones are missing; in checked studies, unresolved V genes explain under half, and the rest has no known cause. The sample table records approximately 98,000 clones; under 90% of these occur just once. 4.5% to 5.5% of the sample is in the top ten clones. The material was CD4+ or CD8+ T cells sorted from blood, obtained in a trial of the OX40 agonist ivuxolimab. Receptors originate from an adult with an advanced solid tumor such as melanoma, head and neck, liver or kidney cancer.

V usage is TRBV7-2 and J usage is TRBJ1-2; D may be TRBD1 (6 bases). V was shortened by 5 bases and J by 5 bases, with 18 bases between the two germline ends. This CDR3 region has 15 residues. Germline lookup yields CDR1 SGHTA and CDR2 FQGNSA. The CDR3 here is CASSQKGGAVYGYTF. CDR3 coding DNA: TGTGCCAGCAGCCAGAAGGGGGGGGCCGTTTATGGCTACACCTTC.

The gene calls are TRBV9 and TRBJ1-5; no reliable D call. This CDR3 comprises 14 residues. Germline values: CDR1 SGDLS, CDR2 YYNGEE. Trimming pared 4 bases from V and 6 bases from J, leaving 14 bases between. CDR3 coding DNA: TGTGCCAGCAGCCCGAGGGTCTCGGGTCAGCCCCAGCATTTT. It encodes CASSPRVSGQPQHF.

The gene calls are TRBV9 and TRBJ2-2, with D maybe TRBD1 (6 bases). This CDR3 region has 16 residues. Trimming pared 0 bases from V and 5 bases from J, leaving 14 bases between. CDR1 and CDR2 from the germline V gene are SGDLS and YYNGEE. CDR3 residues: CASSVGGQEYTGELFF. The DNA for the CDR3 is TGTGCCAGCAGCGTAGGGGGGCAGGAATATACCGGGGAGCTGTTTTTT. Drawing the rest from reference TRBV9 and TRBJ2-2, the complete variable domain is DSGVTQTPKHLITATGQRVTLRCSPRSGDLSVYWYQQSLDQGLQFLIQYYNGEERAKGNILERFSAQQFPDLHSELNLSSLELGDSALYFCASSVGGQEYTGELFFGEGSRLTVL.

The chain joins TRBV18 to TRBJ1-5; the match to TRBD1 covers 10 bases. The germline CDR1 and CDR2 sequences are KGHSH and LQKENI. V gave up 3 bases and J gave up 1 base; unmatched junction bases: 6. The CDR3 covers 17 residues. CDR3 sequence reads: CASSPRQGASSNQPQHF. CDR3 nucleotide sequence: TGTGCCAGCTCACCCCGACAGGGGGCTTCGAGCAATCAGCCCCAGCATTTT.

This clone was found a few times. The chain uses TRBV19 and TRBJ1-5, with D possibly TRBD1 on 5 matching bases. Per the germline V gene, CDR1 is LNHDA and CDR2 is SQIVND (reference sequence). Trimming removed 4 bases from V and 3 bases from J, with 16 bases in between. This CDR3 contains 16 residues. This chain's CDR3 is CASSSPLGGVNQPQHF. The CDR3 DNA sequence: TGTGCCAGTAGTAGCCCGCTAGGAGGGGTCAATCAGCCCCAGCATTTT. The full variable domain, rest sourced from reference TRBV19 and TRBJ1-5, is DGGITQSPKYLFRKEGQNVTLSCEQNLNHDAMYWYRQDPGQGLRLIYYSQIVNDFQKGDIAEGYSVSREKKESFPLTVTSAQKNPTAFYLCASSSPLGGVNQPQHFGDGTRLSIL.

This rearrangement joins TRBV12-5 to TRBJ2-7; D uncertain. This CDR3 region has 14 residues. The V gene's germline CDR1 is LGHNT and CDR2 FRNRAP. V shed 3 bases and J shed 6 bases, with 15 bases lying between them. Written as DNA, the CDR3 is TGTGCTAGTGGTTTCCCGCCCCCGAATGGCGAGCAGTACTTC. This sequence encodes CASGFPPPNGEQYF.

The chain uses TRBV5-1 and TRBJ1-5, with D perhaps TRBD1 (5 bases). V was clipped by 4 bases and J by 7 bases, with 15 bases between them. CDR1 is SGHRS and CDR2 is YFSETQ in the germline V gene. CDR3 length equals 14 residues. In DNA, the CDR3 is TGCGCCAGCAGCGTCGGGACGGGCGGGCAGCCCCAGCATTTT. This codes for CASSVGTGGQPQHF.

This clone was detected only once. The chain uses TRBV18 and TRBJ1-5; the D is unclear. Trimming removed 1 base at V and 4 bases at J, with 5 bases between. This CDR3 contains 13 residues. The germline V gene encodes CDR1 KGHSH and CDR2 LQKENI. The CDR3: CASSPHPNQPQHF. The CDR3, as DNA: TGTGCCAGCTCACCACACCCAAATCAGCCCCAGCATTTT.

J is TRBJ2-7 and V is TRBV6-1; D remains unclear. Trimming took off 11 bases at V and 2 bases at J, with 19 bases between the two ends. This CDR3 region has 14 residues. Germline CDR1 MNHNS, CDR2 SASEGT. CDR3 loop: CAATYATPPYEQYF. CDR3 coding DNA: TGTGCCGCAACTTACGCTACGCCCCCCTACGAGCAGTACTTC.

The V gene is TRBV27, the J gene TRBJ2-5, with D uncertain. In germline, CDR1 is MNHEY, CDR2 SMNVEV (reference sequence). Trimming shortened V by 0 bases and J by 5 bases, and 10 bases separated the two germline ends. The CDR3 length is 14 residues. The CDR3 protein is CASSLSKGGETQYF. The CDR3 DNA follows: TGTGCCAGCAGTTTATCGAAGGGCGGCGAGACCCAGTACTTC.

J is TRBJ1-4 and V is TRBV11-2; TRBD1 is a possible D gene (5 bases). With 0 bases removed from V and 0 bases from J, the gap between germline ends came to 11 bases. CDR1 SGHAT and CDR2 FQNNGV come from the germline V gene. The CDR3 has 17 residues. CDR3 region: CASSLDQGAATNEKLFF. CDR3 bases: TGTGCCAGCAGCTTAGATCAGGGAGCTGCAACTAATGAAAAACTGTTTTTT.

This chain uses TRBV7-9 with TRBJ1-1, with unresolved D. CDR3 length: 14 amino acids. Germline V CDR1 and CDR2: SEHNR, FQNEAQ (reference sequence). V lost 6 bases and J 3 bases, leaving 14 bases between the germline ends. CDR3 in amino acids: CASSWKRRDTEAFF. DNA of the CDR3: TGTGCCAGCAGTTGGAAGCGGAGGGACACTGAAGCTTTCTTT.

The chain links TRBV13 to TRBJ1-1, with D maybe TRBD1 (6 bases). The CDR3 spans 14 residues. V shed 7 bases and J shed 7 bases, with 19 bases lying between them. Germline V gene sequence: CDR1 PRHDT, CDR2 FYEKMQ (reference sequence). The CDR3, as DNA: TGTGCCAGCACTCCAAGGTGGGGGGCGGTTGAAGCTTTCTTT. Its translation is CASTPRWGAVEAFF. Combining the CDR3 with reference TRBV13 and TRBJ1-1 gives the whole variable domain AAGVIQSPRHLIKEKRETATLKCYPIPRHDTVYWYQQGPGQDPQFLISFYEKMQSDKGSIPDRFSAQQFSDYHSELNMSSLELGDSALYFCASTPRWGAVEAFFGQGTRLTVV.

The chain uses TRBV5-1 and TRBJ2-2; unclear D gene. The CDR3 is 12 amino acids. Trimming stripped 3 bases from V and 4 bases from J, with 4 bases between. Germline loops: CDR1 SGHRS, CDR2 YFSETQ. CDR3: CASSSPTGELFF. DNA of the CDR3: TGCGCCAGCAGCTCCCCCACCGGGGAGCTGTTTTTT.

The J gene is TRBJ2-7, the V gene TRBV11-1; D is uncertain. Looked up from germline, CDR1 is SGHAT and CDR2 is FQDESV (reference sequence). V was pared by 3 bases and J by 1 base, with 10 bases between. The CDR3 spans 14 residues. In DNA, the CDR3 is TGTGCCAGCAGCTTTGGCGGCATATCCTACGAGCAGTACTTC. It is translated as CASSFGGISYEQYF.

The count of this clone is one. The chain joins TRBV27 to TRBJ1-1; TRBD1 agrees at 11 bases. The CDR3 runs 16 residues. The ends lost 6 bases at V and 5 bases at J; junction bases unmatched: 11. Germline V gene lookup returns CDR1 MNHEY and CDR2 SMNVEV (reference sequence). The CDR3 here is CASSLAGQGDGTEAFF. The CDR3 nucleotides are TGTGCCAGCAGCCTCGCGGGACAGGGGGATGGAACTGAAGCTTTCTTT.

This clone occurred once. CDR3 protein: CASSRLASYNEQFF. In DNA form, the CDR3 reads TGTGCCAGCAGCCGACTAGCCTCCTACAATGAGCAGTTCTTC. This chain connects TRBV7-2 to TRBJ2-1, with 7 bases identical to TRBD2. This CDR3 region has 14 residues. V shed 5 bases, J shed 0 bases, and the junction held 1 base outside the gene matches. Looked up from germline, CDR1 is SGHTA and CDR2 is FQGNSA.

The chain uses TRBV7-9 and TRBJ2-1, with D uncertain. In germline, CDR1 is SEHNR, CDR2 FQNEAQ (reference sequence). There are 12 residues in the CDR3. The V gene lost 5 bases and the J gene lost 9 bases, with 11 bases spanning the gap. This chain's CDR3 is CASSPLHGEQFF. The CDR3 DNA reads TGTGCCAGCAGCCCACTGCACGGTGAGCAGTTCTTC.

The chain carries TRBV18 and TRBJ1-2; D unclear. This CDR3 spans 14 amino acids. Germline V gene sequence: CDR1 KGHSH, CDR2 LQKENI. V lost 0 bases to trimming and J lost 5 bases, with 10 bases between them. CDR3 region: CASSPPKVGYGYTF. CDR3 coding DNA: TGTGCCAGCTCACCACCTAAAGTAGGGTATGGCTACACCTTC. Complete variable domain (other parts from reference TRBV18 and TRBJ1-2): NAGVMQNPRHLVRRRGQEARLRCSPMKGHSHVYWYRQLPEEGLKFMVYLQKENIIDESGMPKERFSAEFPKEGPSILRIQQVVRGDSAAYFCASSPPKVGYGYTFGSGTRLTVV.

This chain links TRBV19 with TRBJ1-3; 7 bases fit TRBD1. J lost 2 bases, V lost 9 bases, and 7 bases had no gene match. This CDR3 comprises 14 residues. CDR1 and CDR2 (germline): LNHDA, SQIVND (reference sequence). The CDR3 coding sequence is TGTGCCAGCCTAGGACAGGCCGCTGGAAACACCATATATTTT. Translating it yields CASLGQAAGNTIYF.

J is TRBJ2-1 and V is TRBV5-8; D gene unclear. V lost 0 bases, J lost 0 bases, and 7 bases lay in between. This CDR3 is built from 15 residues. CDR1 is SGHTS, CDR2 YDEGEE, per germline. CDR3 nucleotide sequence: TGTGCCAGCAGCTTGGTTCGGAGCTCCTACAATGAGCAGTTCTTC. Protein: CASSLVRSSYNEQFF.

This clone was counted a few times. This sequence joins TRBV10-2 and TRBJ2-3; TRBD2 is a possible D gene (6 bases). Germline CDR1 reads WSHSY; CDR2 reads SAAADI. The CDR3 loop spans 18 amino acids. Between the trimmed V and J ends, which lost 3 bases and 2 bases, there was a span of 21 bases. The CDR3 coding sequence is TGCGCCAGCAGTGAAGCGGGCGGCAGGGCCTATTCCACAGATACGCAGTATTTT. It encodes CASSEAGGRAYSTDTQYF.

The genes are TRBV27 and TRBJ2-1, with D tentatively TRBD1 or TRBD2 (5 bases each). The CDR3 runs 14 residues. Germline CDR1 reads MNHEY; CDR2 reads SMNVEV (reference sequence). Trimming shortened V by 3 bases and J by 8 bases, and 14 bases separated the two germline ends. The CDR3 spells CASSFGRAGYEQFF. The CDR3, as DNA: TGTGCCAGCAGTTTCGGGCGGGCAGGGTATGAGCAGTTCTTC.

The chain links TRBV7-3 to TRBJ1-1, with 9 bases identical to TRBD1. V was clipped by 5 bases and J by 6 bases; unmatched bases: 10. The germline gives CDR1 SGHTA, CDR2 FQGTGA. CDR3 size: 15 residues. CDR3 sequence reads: CASSPTGGGGSEAFF. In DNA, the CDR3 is TGTGCCAGCAGCCCGACAGGGGGTGGAGGGTCTGAAGCTTTCTTT.

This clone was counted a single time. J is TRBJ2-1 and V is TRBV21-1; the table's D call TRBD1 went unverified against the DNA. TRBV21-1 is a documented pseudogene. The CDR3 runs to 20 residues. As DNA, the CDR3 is TGTGCCAGCAGCAAGAGGACATACCCGTACCGGGACAGGGGGGACAATGAGCAGTTCTTC. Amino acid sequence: CASSKRTYPYRDRGDNEQFF.

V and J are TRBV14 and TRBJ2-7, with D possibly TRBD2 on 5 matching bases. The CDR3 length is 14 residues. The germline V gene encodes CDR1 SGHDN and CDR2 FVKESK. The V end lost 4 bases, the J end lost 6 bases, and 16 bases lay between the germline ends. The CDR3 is CASSPSGPAGEQYF. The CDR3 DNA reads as TGTGCCAGCAGCCCGTCCGGGCCGGCGGGCGAGCAGTACTTC.

The chain's CDR3 is CASREMQAREQYF. The CDR3 DNA follows: TGTGCCTCACGGGAGATGCAGGCGCGCGAGCAGTACTTC. The rearrangement uses TRBV7-2 and TRBJ2-7; D perhaps matches TRBD2 (6 bases). The length of the CDR3 is 13 residues. V lost 11 bases, J lost 6 bases, and 20 bases lay in between. Germline-derived CDR1 and CDR2 are SGHTA and FQGNSA.

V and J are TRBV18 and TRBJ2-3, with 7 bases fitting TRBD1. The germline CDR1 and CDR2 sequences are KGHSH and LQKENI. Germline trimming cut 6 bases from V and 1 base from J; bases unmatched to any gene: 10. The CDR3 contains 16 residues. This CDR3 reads CASSQYQGVGTDTQYF. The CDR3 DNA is TGTGCCAGCTCCCAGTATCAGGGGGTTGGCACAGATACGCAGTATTTT.

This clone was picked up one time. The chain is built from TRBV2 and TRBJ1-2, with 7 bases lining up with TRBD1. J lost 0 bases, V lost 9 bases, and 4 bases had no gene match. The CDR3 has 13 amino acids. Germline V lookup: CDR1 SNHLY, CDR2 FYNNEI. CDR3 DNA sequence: TGTGCCAGGAGACAGGGAGCTAACTATGGCTACACCTTC. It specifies CARRQGANYGYTF.